This T cell receptor beta chain was retrieved from a study of beta chain features in type 1 diabetes. As to this clone: Its antigen is unidentified.

Expressed TCRB transcripts were sequenced, since all the RNA that had been isolated was reverse transcribed. Using immunoSEQ multiplex PCR, the repertoire was profiled, and TCRdb retains in-frame clones only, with some absent. The table shows around 70,000 clones, with roughly half occurring only once. Germline V lookup: CDR1 SGHTS, CDR2 YDEGEE. V gave up 6 bases and J gave up 1 base, with 11 bases separating them. This CDR3 is 14 amino acids long. Study-wide results and caveats: Within each of all four CD4+ subsets, Type 1 diabetes patients had TCRB CDR3s that were moderately but significantly shorter. Compared to healthy donors, patients appeared to have naive, central memory and Treg TCRB repertoires that were more alike.

V usage is TRBV5-8 and J usage is TRBJ2-4; D gene unclear. The sequence derives from a young man with type 1 diabetes. The material sequenced was central memory CD4+ T cells from blood. Here the CDR3 reads CASKVSDAKNIQYF. DNA of the CDR3: TGTGCCAGCAAGGTGAGCGACGCCAAAAACATTCAGTACTTC.